The 21 T cell receptor beta chains reported below all come from one sample, sequenced in a study of blood T cell repertoires in COVID-19. Assay: immunoSEQ multiplex PCR; the TCRdb copy retains only in-frame clones and omits some. Of some 410,000 clones detected, roughly 90% appear once; the ten largest clones hold approximately 1%. Sequenced material: PBMCs or T cells enriched from blood (not recorded which). The receptors were gathered from a woman in her twenties or thirties with acute COVID-19.

This clone was seen a single time. J is TRBJ1-1 and V is TRBV29-1; D might be TRBD1 (6 bases). Germline CDR1 reads SQVTM; CDR2 reads ANQGSEA. This CDR3 contains 14 residues. V lost 1 base and J lost 4, with 13 bases in between. CDR3 bases: TGCAGCGTTGAAGCCCCGGACAGTATCACTGAAGCTTTCTTT. Amino acids: CSVEAPDSITEAFF.

This clone was observed once. The chain links TRBV24-1 to TRBJ1-2; TRBD1 matches at 11 bases. J gave up 1 base and V 3 bases, and 6 bases lay outside the gene matches. Per germline, CDR1 KGHDR and CDR2 SFDVKD. CDR3 length equals 17 residues. The CDR3 coding sequence is TGTGCCACCAGTGATCCCTACGGGACAGGGGGTAACTATGGCTACACCTTC. This encodes CATSDPYGTGGNYGYTF.

The rearrangement joins TRBV5-1 to TRBJ1-2; TRBD1 matches at 10 bases. This CDR3 is 13 amino acids long. Germline V gene sequence: CDR1 SGHRS, CDR2 YFSETQ. After removal of 4 bases from V and 6 bases from J, the junction contained 3 bases not matched to a gene. The CDR3 nucleotides are TGCGCCAGCAGCCCTGGACAGGGGGATGGCTACACCTTC. Amino acid sequence: CASSPGQGDGYTF.

The CDR3 is CASSAPSRDPHQPQHF. The DNA of the CDR3 is TGTGCCAGCAGCGCTCCCTCTAGAGATCCGCATCAGCCCCAGCATTTT. This chain links TRBV9 with TRBJ1-5; no definite D call. The CDR3 loop spans 16 amino acids. Trimming took 3 bases from V and 5 from J, leaving 18 bases between them. Germline values: CDR1 SGDLS, CDR2 YYNGEE.

The rearrangement links TRBV5-1 to TRBJ2-1, with D possibly matching TRBD2 (7 bases). Deletions cut 4 bases from V and 4 bases from J, with 15 bases between. The CDR3 extends over 15 amino acids. Germline assignment: CDR1 SGHRS and CDR2 YFSETQ. DNA of the CDR3: TGCGCCAGCAGCCTCCGGGGGGCCGCGTACAATGAGCAGTTCTTC. It is translated as CASSLRGAAYNEQFF.

The chain has TRBV2 and TRBJ2-7; 8 bases match TRBD1. Germline CDR1 is SNHLY and CDR2 is FYNNEI. This CDR3 has 12 amino acids. Trimming removed 10 bases from V and 2 bases from J; junction bases left unmatched: 4. Here the CDR3 DNA reads TGTGCCACCCGACAGGGGACCTACGAGCAGTACTTC. The encoded protein is CATRQGTYEQYF. The whole variable domain, filled in from reference TRBV2 and TRBJ2-7, reads EPEVTQTPSHQVTQMGQEVILRCVPISNHLYFYWYRQILGQKVEFLVSFYNNEISEKSEIFDDQFSVERPDGSNFTLKIRSTKLEDSAMYFCATRQGTYEQYFGPGTRLTVT.

This clone was counted once. The chain carries TRBV5-1 and TRBJ1-4; D is perhaps TRBD1 (6 bases). The CDR3 extends over 13 amino acids. Deletions cut 4 bases from V and 4 bases from J, with 8 bases between. The germline gives CDR1 SGHRS, CDR2 YFSETQ. CDR3 in DNA: TGCGCCAGCAGCGCACAGGGTAATGAAAAACTGTTTTTT. Translated: CASSAQGNEKLFF.

This clone showed up just once. This chain uses TRBV24-1 with TRBJ2-6; 8 bases match TRBD1. V shed 4 bases and J 2 bases; nucleotides not matched to a gene: 9. This CDR3 has 18 residues. Germline V gives CDR1 KGHDR, CDR2 SFDVKD. CDR3 nucleotide sequence: TGTGCCACCAGTGACTCCGGGACAGGAACCCCTGGGGCCAACGTCCTGACTTTC. Its translation is CATSDSGTGTPGANVLTF.

The V call is TRBV6-1, the J call TRBJ2-3; 10 positions agree with TRBD2. This CDR3 contains 15 residues. CDR1 and CDR2 from the germline V gene are MNHNS and SASEGT. The ends lost 0 bases at V and 4 bases at J; junction bases unmatched: 1. The CDR3 DNA reads TGTGCCAGCAGTGAAGCTAGCGGGGGGCCAGATACGCAGTATTTT. Translation: CASSEASGGPDTQYF.

The chain combines TRBV7-3 with TRBJ2-1; TRBD1 might be the D (5 bases). Trimming took off 2 bases at V and 2 bases at J, with 10 bases between the two ends. CDR1 is SGHTA and CDR2 is FQGTGA in the germline V gene. The CDR3 runs to 15 residues. CDR3 amino acids: CASSLSRDTYNEQFF. CDR3 in DNA: TGTGCCAGCAGCTTATCCAGGGATACCTACAATGAGCAGTTCTTC.

CDR3 loop: CASSYGHGAGYTF. The CDR3 DNA reads TGTGCCAGCAGTTACGGGCATGGTGCTGGCTACACCTTC. The chain employs TRBV6-5 and TRBJ1-2; D remains unclear. Trimming stripped 2 bases from V and 7 bases from J, with 11 bases between. Germline V gene sequence: CDR1 MNHEY, CDR2 SVGAGI. CDR3 size: 13 residues.

V usage is TRBV24-1 and J usage is TRBJ2-2, with TRBD1 matching over 10 bases. Trimming cost V 10 bases and J 5 bases; bases outside gene matches: 6. Germline values: CDR1 KGHDR, CDR2 SFDVKD. The CDR3 is 14 residues long. CDR3 residues: CATRGTGETGELFF. The CDR3 bases are TGTGCCACTAGAGGGACAGGGGAAACCGGGGAGCTGTTTTTT.

The chain is built from TRBV5-4 and TRBJ2-5; 9 bases line up with TRBD1. Looked up from germline, CDR1 is SGHNT and CDR2 is YYREEE (reference sequence). J lost 2 bases, V lost 5 bases, and 4 bases had no gene match. The CDR3 is 14 amino acids. The CDR3 DNA sequence: TGTGCCAGCAGTAGGGACAGGGTGCAAGAGACCCAGTACTTC. This translates into CASSRDRVQETQYF.

The chain carries TRBV5-6 and TRBJ2-5, with 8 bases matching TRBD2. The germline CDR1 and CDR2 sequences are SGHDT and YYEEEE. The CDR3 totals 16 residues. Losses at the gene ends were 4 bases for V and 2 bases for J; bases not matched to a gene: 10. The CDR3 spells CASSPPGRDKQETQYF. CDR3 sequence (DNA): TGTGCCAGCAGCCCGCCCGGGAGGGACAAACAAGAGACCCAGTACTTC.

V is TRBV23-1 and J is TRBJ2-4; TRBD1 might be the D (5 bases). TRBV23-1 is recorded as an ORF, its role being uncertain. The CDR3 contains 17 residues. The ends were cut back, 2 bases at V and 0 bases at J, with 14 bases in the middle. In DNA form, the CDR3 reads TGCGCCAGCAGTCAAGAACCCGACAGTTTAGCCAAAAACATTCAGTACTTC. It codes for CASSQEPDSLAKNIQYF.

This chain joins TRBV4-1 and TRBJ2-1, with 12 bases that match TRBD2. Germline CDR1 is MGHRA and CDR2 is YSYEKL. The CDR3 length is 17 residues. V dropped 0 bases and J dropped 5; count of bases not matched to a gene: 5. CDR3 sequence reads: CASSQELAGGLDNEQFF. The CDR3 DNA sequence: TGCGCCAGCAGCCAAGAGCTAGCGGGGGGGCTTGACAATGAGCAGTTCTTC.

As concerns this clone: The sample carries other DNA sequences with the same CDR3. The CDR3 is CATSDPGTGYGYTF. CDR3 DNA sequence: TGTGCCACCAGTGACCCCGGGACAGGGTATGGCTACACCTTC. The V gene is TRBV24-1, the J gene TRBJ1-2; 9 bases match TRBD1. The V and J ends lost 4 bases and 5 bases, in that order; junction bases with no gene match: 4. CDR1 is KGHDR and CDR2 is SFDVKD in the germline V gene. CDR3 size: 14 residues.

The V call is TRBV19, the J call TRBJ2-1, with 11 bases identical to TRBD2. Germline values: CDR1 LNHDA, CDR2 SQIVND (reference sequence). V lost 6 bases and J lost 4; bases outside the gene matches: 5. This CDR3 is built from 15 residues. The CDR3 protein is CASSLLAGGYNEQFF. As DNA, the CDR3 is TGTGCCAGTAGCTTGCTAGCGGGGGGTTACAATGAGCAGTTCTTC.

The chain is built from TRBV2 and TRBJ1-1; the match to TRBD1 covers 7 bases. Germline V gene lookup returns CDR1 SNHLY and CDR2 FYNNEI. The CDR3 consists of 13 residues. The V gene end was trimmed by 9 bases and the J gene end by 0 bases; junction bases not matched to a gene: 4. CDR3 sequence: CARPGQMNTEAFF. CDR3 nucleotides: TGTGCCAGGCCGGGACAGATGAACACTGAAGCTTTCTTT.

This clone was detected once. The chain is built from TRBV7-9 and TRBJ2-7; D unresolved. The length of the CDR3 is 14 residues. Per the germline V gene, CDR1 is SEHNR and CDR2 is FQNEAQ (reference sequence). V was clipped by 4 bases and J by 2 bases, with 12 bases between them. DNA for the CDR3: TGTGCCAGCAGCTCCTATATGGTACCCTACGAGCAGTACTTC. Encoded protein: CASSSYMVPYEQYF.

V gene TRBV3-1 (or the pseudogene TRBV3-2) combines with J gene TRBJ1-2; D is unresolved. Germline loops: CDR1 LGHDT, CDR2 YNNKEL (reference sequence). The CDR3 extends over 15 amino acids. Trimming shortened V by 0 bases and J by 3 bases, and 11 bases separated the two germline ends. The CDR3, as DNA: TGTGCCAGCAGCCAAGAGGGAGTAAATTACTATGGCTACACCTTC. Translating gives CASSQEGVNYYGYTF.